What follows describes a single TCR beta chain. Its antigen remains unidentified. The CDR3 has 13 residues. Per germline, CDR1 DFQATT and CDR2 SNEGSKA (reference sequence). V trimming: 1 base; J trimming: 4 bases; junction bases outside the gene matches: 1. Preparing the TCRbeta library involved the use of unique molecular identifiers. TCRdb re-derived calls from the PCR reads in MiXCR, one entry per CDR3 protein. The sample lists 450,000 to 700,000 distinct CDR3 sequences, about a quarter occurring once. The record originates from a study of T-cell reconstitution after alpha-beta-depleted transplantation in children. General observations from the study: One year post-transplant, T-cell counts and diversity were largely derived from T cells produced anew. Approximately two months post-transplant, alpha-beta T cells reportedly originated from several hundred expanded graft clones.

The TCR was taken from a boy in the first two years of life with Wiskott-Aldrich syndrome, due to receive a stem cell transplant. The specimen was PBMCs, collected before TCRalphabeta/CD19-depleted stem cell transplant. The chain carries TRBV20-1 and TRBJ2-7, with 10 bases that match TRBD2. The CDR3 region has the DNA TGCAGTGCTAGAGGTAGCGGGAGGTACGAGCAGTACTTC. This codes for CSARGSGRYEQYF.